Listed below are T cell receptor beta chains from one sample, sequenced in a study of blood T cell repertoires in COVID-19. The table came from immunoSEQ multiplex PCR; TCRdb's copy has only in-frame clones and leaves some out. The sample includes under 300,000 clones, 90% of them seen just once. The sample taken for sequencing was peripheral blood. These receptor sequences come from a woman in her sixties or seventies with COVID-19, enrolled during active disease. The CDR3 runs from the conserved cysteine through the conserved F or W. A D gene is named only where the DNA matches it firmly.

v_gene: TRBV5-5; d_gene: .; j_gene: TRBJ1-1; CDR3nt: TGTGCCAGCAGCTTGTGGGGGGGAGCGAACACTGAAGCTTTCTTT; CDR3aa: CASSLWGGANTEAFF
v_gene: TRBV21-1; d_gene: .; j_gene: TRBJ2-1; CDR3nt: TGTGCCAGCACCGACGGAGGCTACAATGAGCAGTTCTTC; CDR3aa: CASTDGGYNEQFF
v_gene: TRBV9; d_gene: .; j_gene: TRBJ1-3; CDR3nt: TGTGCCAGCAGCGTAGCAGGCGGGCCTGGACGAAACACCATATATTTT; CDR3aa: CASSVAGGPGRNTIYF
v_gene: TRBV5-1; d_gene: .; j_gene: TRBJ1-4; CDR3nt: TGCGCCAGCAGCTTGGGTGCGGGAGTGCGTGAAAAACTGTTTTTT; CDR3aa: CASSLGAGVREKLFF
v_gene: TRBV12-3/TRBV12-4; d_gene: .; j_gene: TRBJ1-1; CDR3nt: TGTGCCAGCAGCCGGACCCGGGGCACTGAAGCTTTCTTT; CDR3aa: CASSRTRGTEAFF
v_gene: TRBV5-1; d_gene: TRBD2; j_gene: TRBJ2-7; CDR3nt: TGCGCCAGCCGGACTAGCGGGGCGGGAGAGCAGTACTTC; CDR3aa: CASRTSGAGEQYF
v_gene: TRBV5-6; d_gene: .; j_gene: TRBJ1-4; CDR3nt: TGTGCCAGCAGCTTATCGGGATTATATGAAAAACTGTTTTTT; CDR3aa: CASSLSGLYEKLFF
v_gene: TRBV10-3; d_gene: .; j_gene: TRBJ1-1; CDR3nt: TGTGCCATCAGTGATTCTGGGGCGATCACTGAAGCTTTCTTT; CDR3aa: CAISDSGAITEAFF
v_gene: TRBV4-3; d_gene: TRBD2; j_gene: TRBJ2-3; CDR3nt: TGCGCCAGCAGCCAAGAGAGGACGAGCCGGGGGGGATTGGATACGCAGTATTTT; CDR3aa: CASSQERTSRGGLDTQYF
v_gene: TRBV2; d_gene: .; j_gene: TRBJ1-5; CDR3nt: TGTGCCAGCAGATCGGACAGTCAAGGGAATCAGCCCCAGCATTTT; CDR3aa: CASRSDSQGNQPQHF
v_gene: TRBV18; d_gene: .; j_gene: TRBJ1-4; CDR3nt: TGTGCCAGCTCCGGGCAGGGGAATGAAAAACTGTTTTTT; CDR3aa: CASSGQGNEKLFF
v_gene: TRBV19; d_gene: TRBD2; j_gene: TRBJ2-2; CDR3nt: TGTGCCAGTAGTACGGGGGGGTTACCCGGGGAGCTGTTTTTT; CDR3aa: CASSTGGLPGELFF
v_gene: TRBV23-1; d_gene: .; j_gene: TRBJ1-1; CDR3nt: TGCGCCAGCAGTCAACGGAGAAGATCGGTCACTGAAGCTTTCTTT; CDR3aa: CASSQRRRSVTEAFF
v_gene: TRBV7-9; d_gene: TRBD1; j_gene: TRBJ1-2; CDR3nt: TGTGCCAGCACGAAGGGGGCAGGGGGAGTCCATGGCTACACCTTC; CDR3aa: CASTKGAGGVHGYTF
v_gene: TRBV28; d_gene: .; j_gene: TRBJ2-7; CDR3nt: TGTGCCAGCAAGGGGAAGCTCTACGAGCAGTACTTC; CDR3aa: CASKGKLYEQYF
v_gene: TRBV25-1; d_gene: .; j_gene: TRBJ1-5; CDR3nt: TGTGCCAGCCGATCTGGGAGGCAGCCCCAGCATTTT; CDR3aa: CASRSGRQPQHF
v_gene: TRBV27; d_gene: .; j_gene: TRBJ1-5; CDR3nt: TGTGCCAGCAGTTTATCGCGTGGGGCCAGCAATCAGCCCCAGCATTTT; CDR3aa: CASSLSRGASNQPQHF